Listed below are T cell receptor beta chains from one sample, sequenced in a study of OX40 agonist ivuxolimab in advanced cancers. Only in-frame clones appear in the TCRdb table, and some are missing; sequencing was by immunoSEQ multiplex PCR. The profile shows fewer than 20,000 clones, around 82% of them singletons. Here the sequenced sample was CD4+ or CD8+ T cells sorted from blood, taken in a trial of the OX40 agonist ivuxolimab. Receptors were obtained from an adult with an advanced solid tumor such as melanoma, head and neck, liver or kidney cancer. CDR3s include the opening cysteine and the closing phenylalanine or tryptophan. The D gene is left open where the match is weak. A clone size is listed for some rows: how often the clone was seen (once, few, many), or a class if it is expanded.

abundance	j_gene	d_gene	v_gene	CDR3nt	CDR3aa
-	TRBJ2-7	TRBD1	TRBV6-5	TGTGCCAGCAGTTACTCAAAGACAGGGGGCGTTGAGCAGTACTTC	CASSYSKTGGVEQYF
-	TRBJ2-1	TRBD2	TRBV29-1	TGCAGCGTTGTCGTATCGGGACTAGGGCTTTCAGTGCAGTTCTTC	CSVVVSGLGLSVQFF
-	TRBJ1-5	-	TRBV14	TGTGCCAGGGGTTTATGGGGGGATCAGCCCCAGCATTTT	CARGLWGDQPQHF
-	TRBJ2-7	TRBD2	TRBV2	TGTGCCAGCAGTGAACCCCCTGGGGGGGGAACCTACGAGCAGTACTTC	CASSEPPGGGTYEQYF
-	TRBJ2-7	-	TRBV7-2	TGTGCCAGCAGCCCCAAGACTAGGGGCCGGGAGCAGTACTTC	CASSPKTRGREQYF
-	TRBJ2-7	TRBD1	TRBV11-3	TGTGCCAGCAGCGCCGGGACAGGGGGAGTCAACGAGCAGTACTTC	CASSAGTGGVNEQYF
-	TRBJ1-1	-	TRBV7-2	TGTGCCAGCAGCTTGGACGTTTCTGAAGCTTTCTTT	CASSLDVSEAFF
-	TRBJ2-1	-	TRBV19	TGTGCCAGTAGTGGACGGTACAATGAGCAGTTCTTC	CASSGRYNEQFF
-	TRBJ2-5	TRBD1	TRBV7-9	TGTGCCAGCAGCTTAGGGTCAGGGGGAGAGACCCAGTACTTC	CASSLGSGGETQYF
-	TRBJ2-7	TRBD2	TRBV6-5	TGTGCCAGCAAACTCCAGGGAGGGAGGGAGCAGTACTTC	CASKLQGGREQYF
few	TRBJ1-5	-	TRBV29-1	TGCAGCGCGAAGACGGAGGGCAATCAGCCCCAGCATTTT	CSAKTEGNQPQHF
once	TRBJ1-2	-	TRBV5-6	TGTGCCAGCAGCTTGGGCATAGTTTGGGAAGCATATGGCTACACCTTC	CASSLGIVWEAYGYTF
once	TRBJ1-2	TRBD1	TRBV19	TGTGCCAGTATTCCCTCGGGACAGGGCTATGGCTACACCTTC	CASIPSGQGYGYTF
once	TRBJ1-1	-	TRBV29-1	TGCAGCGTTGTAACAGGTGGCACTGAAGCTTTCTTT	CSVVTGGTEAFF
-	TRBJ1-2	-	TRBV6-5	TGTGCCAGCAGTTACTCAGTCGGGAAGCCTGGCTACACCTTC	CASSYSVGKPGYTF
-	TRBJ1-2	-	TRBV7-9	TGTGCCAGCAGACCAATAACAGGAGACCATGGCTACACCTTC	CASRPITGDHGYTF
-	TRBJ2-6	-	TRBV5-6	TGTGCCAGCCACGGACAGAGCGTGGCTGGGGCCAACGTCCTGACTTTC	CASHGQSVAGANVLTF
-	TRBJ2-3	TRBD2	TRBV19	TGTGCCAGTAGTTACCAGCGGGATACAGATACGCAGTATTTT	CASSYQRDTDTQYF
-	TRBJ2-7	TRBD1	TRBV6-5	TGTGCCAGCAACCCTTCCGGGACAGGTATCTACGAGCAGTACTTC	CASNPSGTGIYEQYF
medium-sized	TRBJ2-1	TRBD1	TRBV19	TGTGCCAGTAGCCCGACAGGGGCGGACGCTTTCGAGCAGTTCTTC	CASSPTGADAFEQFF
-	TRBJ2-1	TRBD2	TRBV19	TGTGCCAGTAGTACAGCGGGAGGGCCCTATGAGCAGTTCTTC	CASSTAGGPYEQFF
-	TRBJ1-4	-	TRBV28	TGTGCCAGCAGACCGACAGGACCGAATGAAAAACTGTTTTTT	CASRPTGPNEKLFF
-	TRBJ1-4	TRBD1	TRBV7-6	TGTGCCAGCGGATTGACAGGGGTTACTAATGAAAAACTGTTTTTT	CASGLTGVTNEKLFF
once	TRBJ2-3	-	TRBV21-1	TGTGCCAGCAGCAAAGAACCTAGGCGTAGGAGGGGGCGTGTAGATACGCAGTATTTT	CASSKEPRRRRGRVDTQYF
once	TRBJ2-7	-	TRBV28	TGTGCCAGCAGTTTAAGCCCGGACAGCGAGCAGTACTTC	CASSLSPDSEQYF
-	TRBJ2-1	-	TRBV19	TGTGCCAGTAGTATCAACTCCAACTCCTACAATGAGCAGTTCTTC	CASSINSNSYNEQFF
-	TRBJ2-3	TRBD2	TRBV19	TGTGCCAGTAGTAATAGCGGGACGGCGAATACGCAGTATTTT	CASSNSGTANTQYF
-	TRBJ2-5	-	TRBV7-2	TGTGCCAGCAGCTTGCGGGGGCCCCTACAAGAGACCCAGTACTTC	CASSLRGPLQETQYF
once	TRBJ1-2	-	TRBV6-1	TGTGCCAGCAGTACAGGAAAAACTTTC	CASSTGKTF
-	TRBJ2-7	-	TRBV11-2	TGTGCCAGCAGCTTAGACCGTGGAGCGATATACGAGCAGTACTTC	CASSLDRGAIYEQYF
-	TRBJ1-5	-	TRBV6-1	TGTGCCAGCTTTGATAGGGGATATAGCAATCAGCCCCAGCATTTT	CASFDRGYSNQPQHF
-	TRBJ2-5	TRBD1	TRBV5-1	TGCGCCAGCAGCTCAGACAGGGGCCAAGAGACCCAGTACTTC	CASSSDRGQETQYF
-	TRBJ2-1	-	TRBV10-3	TGTGCCATCACCGTAGGGGATGAGCAGTTCTTC	CAITVGDEQFF
-	TRBJ1-2	-	TRBV19	TGTGCCAGTAGTATAGATTGGGCAGGGTACTATGGCTACACCTTC	CASSIDWAGYYGYTF
-	TRBJ2-7	TRBD1	TRBV29-1	TGCAGCGTCAAACCTATTTTTGGACAGGGAAGACACGAGCAGTACTTC	CSVKPIFGQGRHEQYF
-	TRBJ2-3	-	TRBV7-2	TGTGCCAGCAGCTCCGACAAGGTGCAGCCAGATACGCAGTATTTT	CASSSDKVQPDTQYF
-	TRBJ1-2	TRBD1	TRBV6-4	TGTGCCAGCAGATCCTCAGGGGGGAGCAACTATGGCTACACCTTC	CASRSSGGSNYGYTF
-	TRBJ1-4	TRBD1	TRBV7-9	TGTGCCAGCAGCGAGGGACAGGGGGCATATGAAAAACTGTTTTTT	CASSEGQGAYEKLFF
few	TRBJ1-5	-	TRBV9	TGTGCCAGCAGTTTAGGGGCGGATAGCAATCAGCCCCAGCATTTT	CASSLGADSNQPQHF
-	TRBJ1-2	TRBD1	TRBV9	TGTGCCAGCAGCCGAGACAGGGGGTATGGCTATGGCTACACCTTC	CASSRDRGYGYGYTF
-	TRBJ2-4	-	TRBV11-2	TGTGCCAGCAGTTCTACGGGTCCCCAAAACATTCAGTACTTC	CASSSTGPQNIQYF